The clone carrying this T cell receptor (beta chain) was counted ten times or more. MiXCR was run by TCRdb on the 5' RACE reads, yielding one entry per CDR3 protein. The sample includes 250,000 or so distinct CDR3 sequences, approximately 24% seen only once; the top ten take roughly 0.67%. This record belongs to a study of CD8 T cells in ankylosing spondylitis. Specimen: blood, either unsorted or a sorted T cell fraction (not recorded which). This TCR derives from a male donor with ankylosing spondylitis or in good health (not recorded which).

The CDR3 DNA reads TGTGCCAGCAGGCCCGTAGTGGGTAATGAAAAACTGTTTTTT. This encodes CASRPVVGNEKLFF. V gene TRBV12-3 or TRBV12-4 combines with J gene TRBJ1-4; D is ambiguous. V lost 6 bases and J 4 bases, leaving 12 bases between the germline ends. The CDR3 consists of 14 residues.